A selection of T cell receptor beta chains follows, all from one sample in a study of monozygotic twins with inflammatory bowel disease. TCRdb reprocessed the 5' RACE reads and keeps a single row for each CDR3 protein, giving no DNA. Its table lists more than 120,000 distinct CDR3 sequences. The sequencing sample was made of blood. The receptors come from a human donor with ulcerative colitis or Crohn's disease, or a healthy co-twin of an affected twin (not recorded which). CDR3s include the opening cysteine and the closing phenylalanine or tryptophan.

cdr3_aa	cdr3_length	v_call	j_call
CASSQQGLGTEAFF	14	TRBV19	TRBJ1-1
CASSPLTGDVDQPQHF	16	TRBV7-9	TRBJ1-5
CASSVALGETQYF	13	TRBV6-4	TRBJ2-5
CASSLNLPGQGFGYTF	16	TRBV7-8	TRBJ1-2
CASSSPPGQTMNTEAFF	17	TRBV5-1	TRBJ1-1
CASSPGRVSGELFF	14	TRBV7-2	TRBJ2-2
CASSLGRNTEAFF	13	TRBV5-1	TRBJ1-1
CASSLAPAGGRDTQYF	16	TRBV5-5	TRBJ2-3
CAIDSAGGTEAFF	13	TRBV10-3	TRBJ1-1
CASSWGDNEQFF	12	TRBV5-1	TRBJ2-1
CASSLASTDTQYF	13	TRBV5-1	TRBJ2-3
CASSLLSTSGLEGDTQYF	18	TRBV11-2	TRBJ2-3
CAIPPGQFGYTF	12	TRBV6-2/TRBV6-3	TRBJ1-2